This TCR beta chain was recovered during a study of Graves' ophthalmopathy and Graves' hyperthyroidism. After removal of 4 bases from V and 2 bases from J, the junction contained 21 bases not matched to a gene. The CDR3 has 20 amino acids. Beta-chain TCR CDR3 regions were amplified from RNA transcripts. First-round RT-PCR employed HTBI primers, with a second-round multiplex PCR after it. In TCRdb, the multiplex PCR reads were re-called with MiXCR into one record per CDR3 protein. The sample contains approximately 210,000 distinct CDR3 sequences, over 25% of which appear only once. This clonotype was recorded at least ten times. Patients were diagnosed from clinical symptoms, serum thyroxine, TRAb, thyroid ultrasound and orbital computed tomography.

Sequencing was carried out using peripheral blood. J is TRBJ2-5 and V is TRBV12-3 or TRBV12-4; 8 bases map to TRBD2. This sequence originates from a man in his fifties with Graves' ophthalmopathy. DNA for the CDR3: TGTGCCAGCAGTTCTTTGTTTGGATCGTTGAGGACTAGCAAGCAAGAGACCCAGTACTTC. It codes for CASSSLFGSLRTSKQETQYF.